The present T cell receptor beta chain was sequenced within a study of blood T cell repertoires in COVID-19. Clones were read by immunoSEQ multiplex PCR, and TCRdb kept only the in-frame ones, dropping some. Among 45,000 to 50,000 clones, about nine tenths were seen once, and the ten largest hold roughly 9.2%. V gave up 1 base and J gave up 4 bases; unmatched junction bases: 4. CDR1 is PRHDT, CDR2 FYEKMQ, per germline (reference sequence). The CDR3 extends over 15 amino acids. This clonotype originated in a human donor in a cohort sampled during active COVID-19. The sequenced sample consisted of peripheral blood. The chain combines TRBV13 with TRBJ2-5; 9 bases agree with TRBD2. The CDR3 DNA reads TGTGCCAGCAGCTTAGCGGCGGGGGGGCGAGAGACCCAGTACTTC. Amino acids: CASSLAAGGRETQYF. The full variable domain, rest sourced from reference TRBV13 and TRBJ2-5, is AAGVIQSPRHLIKEKRETATLKCYPIPRHDTVYWYQQGPGQDPQFLISFYEKMQSDKGSIPDRFSAQQFSDYHSELNMSSLELGDSALYFCASSLAAGGRETQYFGPGTRLLVL.